This TCR beta chain was identified in a study of blood T cell repertoires in COVID-19. Sequencing used immunoSEQ multiplex PCR; TCRdb keeps in-frame clones, though not all of them. The data hold some 200,000 clones, with roughly 80% observed a single time. Germline CDR1 KGHDR, CDR2 SFDVKD. Trimming removed 7 bases at V and 4 bases at J, with 18 bases between. The CDR3 runs to 15 residues. This chain links TRBV24-1 with TRBJ1-1; unclear D gene. This TCR came from a woman of 80 years or more with COVID-19, enrolled during active disease. The sample taken for sequencing was peripheral blood. The CDR3 sequence is CATRRNPRVSTEAFF. As DNA, the CDR3 is TGTGCCACCAGAAGAAACCCGCGCGTTAGCACTGAAGCTTTCTTT.